Here is one T cell receptor beta chain with its context. This sample is drawn from a study of control samples from healthy donors and cancer patients. The assay was immunoSEQ multiplex PCR, and TCRdb's table has in-frame clones only and misses some. Of about 130,000 clones detected, about nine tenths appear once; the ten largest clones hold roughly 2.5%. The length of the CDR3 is 14 residues. Germline V lookup: CDR1 KGHSH, CDR2 LQKENI. After removal of 8 bases from V and 1 base from J, the junction contained 4 bases not matched to a gene. Sequenced sample: blood. The origin of this receptor is a man between 18 and 29 years old in good health. The J gene is TRBJ2-2, the V gene TRBV18, with 7 bases matching TRBD2. The CDR3: CASDGLGNTGELFF. The CDR3 DNA reads as TGTGCCAGCGACGGACTAGGGAACACCGGGGAGCTGTTTTTT.